This T cell receptor beta chain originates from a study of response to subunit inactivated influenza vaccine. TCRdb re-called the RT-PCR reads through MiXCR, storing one row per CDR3 protein. The sample lists about 190,000 distinct CDR3 sequences, 14% occurring once. Germline V lookup: CDR1 SGHTA, CDR2 FQGNSA. The trim removed 1 base at V and 3 bases at J, leaving 1 base unmatched. CDR3 length: 14 residues. The table lists this clonotype with many counts. The V gene is TRBV7-2, the J gene TRBJ2-5; TRBD2 aligns across 8 bases. Source: CD8+ T cells sorted from PBMCs, taken more than 4 days after vaccination. The receptor comes from a man aged 50-60 years who received an inactivated influenza vaccine. This CDR3 reads CASSLDSGEETQYF. The CDR3 nucleotides are TGTGCCAGCAGCTTAGATAGCGGGGAAGAGACCCAGTACTTC.